This entry lists 9 T cell receptor beta chains sequenced from one sample in a study of naive and memory T cell subsets. The SP2 primer and nested alpha and beta constant region primers amplified ligated cDNA in four rounds. TCRdb re-derived calls from the UMI-ligation and nested PCR reads in MiXCR, one entry per CDR3 protein. The table lists around 35,000 distinct CDR3 sequences, 11% of them singletons. As for treatment: skin biopsy from PPD injection site in Mantoux-positive individual. The library had UMIs added by 3' ligation of an oligonucleotide to TCR cDNA. Sequencing used skin, obtained from a tuberculin skin test site. The receptors come from an adult in good health.

This clonotype has more than one count but fewer than ten. The chain is built from TRBV11-2 and TRBJ2-1, with 7 nucleotides matching TRBD2. Germline values: CDR1 SGHAT, CDR2 FQNNGV. J was trimmed by 6 bases and V by 4 bases; bases with no gene match: 9. The CDR3 runs 15 residues. For the CDR3, the DNA is TGTGCCAGCAGCTCAGGGAGGGAGTGGGTCAATGAGCAGTTCTTC. Translating gives CASSSGREWVNEQFF. The variable domain in full, completed from reference TRBV11-2 and TRBJ2-1, reads EAGVAQSPRYKIIEKRQSVAFWCNPISGHATLYWYQQILGQGPKLLIQFQNNGVVDDSQLPKDRFSAERLKGVDSTLKIQPAKLEDSAVYLCASSSGREWVNEQFFGPGTRLTVL.

V is TRBV12-3 or TRBV12-4 and J is TRBJ1-5; no clear D gene. V was trimmed by 4 bases and J by 1 base, leaving 8 bases between them. The CDR3 is 14 amino acids. CDR3 sequence reads: CASSWRGSNQPQHF. The CDR3 bases are TGTGCCAGCAGTTGGCGTGGGAGCAATCAGCCCCAGCATTTT.

The genes are TRBV5-1 and TRBJ1-5; D is perhaps TRBD1 (6 bases). The CDR3 has 14 residues. Germline loops: CDR1 SGHRS, CDR2 YFSETQ. Deletions cut 3 bases from V and 9 bases from J, with 16 bases between. In DNA, the CDR3 is TGCGCCAGCAGCTGGGGGCCGTCTAAAGGGCCCCAGCATTTT. It encodes CASSWGPSKGPQHF.

Details on this clonotype: The junction departs from the called germline gene at one end, perhaps through a read error. The chain uses TRBV12-3 or TRBV12-4 and TRBJ2-7, with D unresolved. This CDR3 is built from 12 residues. The DNA of the CDR3 is TGTGCCAGCAGTTCCGGGCCGACACCCCTCTTCTTC. Its protein product is CASSSGPTPLFF.

This clonotype has just a few counts. V usage is TRBV12-3 or TRBV12-4 and J usage is TRBJ2-3; D possibly uses TRBD1 or TRBD2 (5 bases each). V was trimmed by 0 bases and J by 4 bases, leaving 14 bases between them. The CDR3 spans 16 residues. CDR3 sequence: CASSLAHGGRADTQYF. In nucleotides, the CDR3 is TGTGCCAGCAGTTTAGCGCATGGGGGAAGGGCAGATACGCAGTATTTT.

The V call is TRBV15, the J call TRBJ1-4, with 10 bases that match TRBD1. Germline V CDR1 and CDR2: LNHNV, YYDKDF (reference sequence). V dropped 3 bases and J dropped 1; count of bases not matched to a gene: 2. The CDR3 is 16 residues long. The chain's CDR3 is CATSRGQGITNEKLFF. CDR3 in DNA: TGTGCCACCAGCAGGGGACAGGGGATAACTAATGAAAAACTGTTTTTT.

The chain has TRBV18 and TRBJ1-2, with unresolved D. There are 15 residues in the CDR3. The V end was cut by 1 base, the J end by 0 bases, with 9 bases between. The germline gives CDR1 KGHSH, CDR2 LQKENI. CDR3 amino acids: CASSPRSQTNYGYTF. CDR3 sequence (DNA): TGTGCCAGCTCACCACGAAGTCAGACTAACTATGGCTACACCTTC.

This clonotype occurred many times. This chain connects TRBV20-1 to TRBJ2-3; 11 positions agree with TRBD2. This CDR3 contains 16 residues. Trimming took 0 bases from V and 2 from J; bases not matched to a gene: 4. CDR1 is DFQATT, CDR2 SNEGSKA, per germline (reference sequence). For the CDR3, the DNA is TGCAGTGCTAGAGACGGGACTAGCGGCCACACAGATACGCAGTATTTT. It translates to CSARDGTSGHTDTQYF.

The chain employs TRBV4-2 and TRBJ2-3; 9 nucleotides agree with TRBD2. This CDR3 region has 17 residues. The junction had 11 bases not matched to a gene; V was cut back by 1 base and J by 6 bases. Germline V gene lookup returns CDR1 LGHNA and CDR2 YNFKEQ. The DNA of the CDR3 is TGTGCCAGCAGCCAAGTTTCTGCTAGCGGGGAGGTTGATACGCAGTATTTT. Protein product: CASSQVSASGEVDTQYF.